Each of the 27 T cell receptor beta chains below was sequenced from the same sample in a study of a mutant IDH1 vaccine in newly diagnosed glioma. Regarding time point: week 23, last vaccination. In the vaccine, a single dose held 300 ug of the mutant IDH1 20-mer peptide, along with topical imiquimod. Their target antigens are unknown. Repertoires were generated with immunoSEQ multiplex PCR, while TCRdb's copy carries only in-frame clones and drops some. The data contain roughly 74,000 clones, about 82% of them singletons. Source: PBMCs, taken from a glioma patient whose treatment included an IDH1 peptide vaccine. The receptors were gathered from a young man with glioma. Some clones in this sample may be carry-over from other donors' samples.

The V gene is TRBV5-4, the J gene TRBJ1-4; possible D gene TRBD1, 5 bases. This CDR3 comprises 18 residues. Germline CDR1 SGHNT, CDR2 YYREEE (reference sequence). The ends were cut back, 3 bases at V and 6 bases at J, with 24 bases in the middle. The CDR3 sequence: CASSSNRARGRLDEKLFF. The CDR3 DNA is TGTGCCAGCAGCTCCAATAGGGCGAGGGGAAGGTTGGATGAAAAACTGTTTTTT. Combining the CDR3 with reference TRBV5-4 and TRBJ1-4 gives the whole variable domain ETGVTQSPTHLIKTRGQQVTLRCSSQSGHNTVSWYQQALGQGPQFIFQYYREEENGRGNFPPRFSGLQFPNYSSELNVNALELDDSALYLCASSSNRARGRLDEKLFFGSGTQLSVL.

This chain uses TRBV19 with TRBJ2-7; TRBD2 matches at 12 bases. The CDR3 totals 19 residues. Germline loops: CDR1 LNHDA, CDR2 SQIVND (reference sequence). The junction had 17 bases not matched to a gene; V was cut back by 5 bases and J by 3 bases. CDR3 region: CASSLLGTSGQQVNYEQYF. CDR3 DNA sequence: TGTGCCAGTAGTTTACTCGGGACTAGCGGGCAGCAAGTAAACTACGAGCAGTACTTC.

V and J are TRBV19 and TRBJ2-5; 11 nucleotides match TRBD1. Germline-derived CDR1 and CDR2 are LNHDA and SQIVND (reference sequence). The CDR3 is 16 residues long. With 8 bases clipped from V and 1 base from J, the junction kept 9 bases outside the gene matches. The chain's CDR3 is CASGVGGQGVQETQYF. The CDR3 region has the DNA TGTGCCAGTGGGGTCGGGGGACAGGGGGTCCAAGAGACCCAGTACTTC. Supplemented by reference TRBV19 and TRBJ2-5, the full variable domain reads DGGITQSPKYLFRKEGQNVTLSCEQNLNHDAMYWYRQDPGQGLRLIYYSQIVNDFQKGDIAEGYSVSREKKESFPLTVTSAQKNPTAFYLCASGVGGQGVQETQYFGPGTRLLVL.

This sequence joins TRBV28 and TRBJ1-5; D unresolved. V was clipped by 4 bases and J by 0 bases, with 10 bases between them. The CDR3 contains 15 residues. Germline CDR1 MDHEN, CDR2 SYDVKM. DNA of the CDR3: TGTGCCAGCAGTTCGACCAGCTATAGCAATCAGCCCCAGCATTTT. It encodes CASSSTSYSNQPQHF.

V usage is TRBV7-7 and J usage is TRBJ2-7, with D maybe TRBD2 (6 bases). The CDR3 covers 20 residues. Germline CDR1 is SSHAT and CDR2 is FNYEAQ (reference sequence). V dropped 5 bases and J dropped 1 base, with 30 bases sitting between them. The CDR3 protein is CASSPYSAQESGPLSYEQYF. The CDR3 region has the DNA TGTGCCAGCAGCCCATATAGCGCTCAGGAGAGCGGGCCCCTATCCTACGAGCAGTACTTC.

The chain is built from TRBV9 and TRBJ1-1; maybe TRBD1 (5 bases). Germline assignment: CDR1 SGDLS and CDR2 YYNGEE. Deletions cut 4 bases from V and 4 bases from J, with 17 bases between. This CDR3 is built from 15 residues. The CDR3 coding sequence is TGTGCCAGCAGCCCCAAGTGGGGGGTCGGCACTGAAGCTTTCTTT. It translates to CASSPKWGVGTEAFF.

The chain carries TRBV7-8 and TRBJ1-1; D may be TRBD1 (5 bases). Germline assignment: CDR1 SGHVS and CDR2 FQNEAQ. The CDR3 contains 16 residues. Trimming removed 1 base at V and 2 bases at J, with 14 bases between. CDR3 coding DNA: TGTGCCAGCAGCTTAGTCGTCGGGGGAATAAACACTGAAGCTTTCTTT. Protein sequence: CASSLVVGGINTEAFF.

The rearrangement uses TRBV5-4 and TRBJ1-2; D ambiguous. V lost 4 bases and J lost 8, with 15 bases in between. The germline CDR1 and CDR2 sequences are SGHNT and YYREEE (reference sequence). The CDR3 is 13 amino acids. CDR3 in DNA: TGTGCCAGCAGCCCGGACGGGCCTCGGGGCTACACCTTC. The encoded protein is CASSPDGPRGYTF.

The V call is TRBV7-3, the J call TRBJ2-2, with 12 bases that match TRBD2. Losses at the gene ends were 6 bases for V and 3 bases for J; bases not matched to a gene: 5. The CDR3 runs 16 residues. CDR1 is SGHTA and CDR2 is FQGTGA in the germline V gene. This CDR3 reads CASSRTSGTDTGELFF. CDR3 coding DNA: TGTGCCAGCAGTCGGACTAGCGGGACGGACACCGGGGAGCTGTTTTTT.

The V call is TRBV28, the J call TRBJ2-7; D is uncertain. Germline CDR1 is MDHEN and CDR2 is SYDVKM. Trimming left V 4 bases short and J 3 bases short, with 19 bases between. The CDR3 consists of 16 residues. The CDR3 sequence: CASSYHGEEINYEQYF. The CDR3 bases are TGTGCCAGCAGTTATCACGGCGAGGAGATAAACTACGAGCAGTACTTC. The full variable domain, in which reference TRBV28 and TRBJ2-7 provide the parts outside the CDR3, is DVKVTQSSRYLVKRTGEKVFLECVQDMDHENMFWYRQDPGLGLRLIYFSYDVKMKEKGDIPEGYSVSREKKERFSLILESASTNQTSMYLCASSYHGEEINYEQYFGPGTRLTVT.

This clone occurred a few times. The chain is built from TRBV13 and TRBJ2-1; D remains ambiguous. CDR1 and CDR2 from the germline V gene are PRHDT and FYEKMQ (reference sequence). The germline V and J ends were trimmed by 5 bases and 7 bases, with 18 bases remaining between them. The CDR3 spans 15 residues. The DNA of the CDR3 is TGTGCCAGCAGCCCCCCGGCGTGGGATAGGAATGAGCAGTTCTTC. The encoded protein is CASSPPAWDRNEQFF.

This clone was found a few times. The rearrangement links TRBV28 to TRBJ1-1; no clear D. V was trimmed by 3 bases and J by 0 bases, leaving 8 bases between them. Germline loops: CDR1 MDHEN, CDR2 SYDVKM. The length of the CDR3 is 14 residues. CDR3 sequence reads: CASSFGGMNTEAFF. CDR3 DNA sequence: TGTGCCAGCAGTTTTGGAGGCATGAACACTGAAGCTTTCTTT.

Note on this clone: At one of its ends the junction is not consistent with the germline gene, which may arise from a read error. The chain links TRBV5-6 to TRBJ2-1, with no clear D. The CDR3 runs to 12 residues. The germline CDR1 and CDR2 sequences are SGHDT and YYEEEE. In DNA form, the CDR3 reads TGTGCCAGCAGAACAAGATACAGTGAGCAGTTCTTC. Its protein product is CASRTRYSEQFF. Full variable domain (missing parts from reference TRBV5-6 and TRBJ2-1): DAGVTQSPTHLIKTRGQQVTLRCSPKSGHDTVSWYQQALGQGPQFIFQYYEEEERQRGNFPDRFSGHQFPNYSSELNVNALLLGDSALYLCASRTRYSEQFFGPGTRLTVL.

The chain is built from TRBV7-2 and TRBJ1-5; 8 bases are a match to TRBD1. CDR1 is SGHTA and CDR2 is FQGNSA in the germline V gene. The CDR3 covers 13 residues. Unmatched junction bases numbered 3, after V lost 5 bases and J lost 6 bases. The CDR3 region is CASSTQGAQPQHF. The DNA for the CDR3 is TGTGCCAGCAGCACTCAGGGGGCTCAGCCCCAGCATTTT.

V and J are TRBV27 and TRBJ1-1; tentatively, D is TRBD1 (5 bases). CDR3 size: 13 residues. Trimming took off 4 bases at V and 0 bases at J, with 6 bases between the two ends. CDR1 and CDR2 from the germline V gene are MNHEY and SMNVEV (reference sequence). The CDR3 spells CASSWGMNTEAFF. The CDR3, as DNA: TGTGCCAGCAGTTGGGGGATGAACACTGAAGCTTTCTTT.

The V and J genes are TRBV5-1 and TRBJ1-1, with D tentatively TRBD1 (6 bases). This CDR3 is 14 amino acids long. V was clipped by 4 bases and J by 1 base, with 11 bases between them. The V gene's germline CDR1 is SGHRS and CDR2 YFSETQ. The CDR3 DNA reads TGCGCCAGCAGCATGGGGGCGACGAACACTGAAGCTTTCTTT. Its protein product is CASSMGATNTEAFF.

This clone was detected only a few times. V is TRBV7-9 and J is TRBJ1-5; D is possibly TRBD1 (6 bases). The germline V gene has CDR1 SEHNR and CDR2 FQNEAQ (reference sequence). Trimming removed 5 bases from V and 5 bases from J, with 16 bases in between. This CDR3 spans 15 amino acids. CDR3 nucleotide sequence: TGTGCCAGCAGCCCGACAGGCAATGCGGATCAGCCCCAGCATTTT. This gives the protein CASSPTGNADQPQHF.

V is TRBV2 and J is TRBJ2-6, with D unresolved. The CDR3 has 15 residues. Between the trimmed V and J ends, which lost 5 bases and 2 bases, there was a span of 10 bases. Germline lookup yields CDR1 SNHLY and CDR2 FYNNEI. The CDR3 region is CASSPLLTGANVLTF. The CDR3 coding sequence is TGTGCCAGCAGTCCCTTACTAACTGGGGCCAACGTCCTGACTTTC.

The chain uses TRBV5-5 and TRBJ2-1; D unclear. Per germline, CDR1 SGHKS and CDR2 YYEKEE (reference sequence). The CDR3 is 13 residues long. The V gene lost 2 bases and the J gene lost 3 bases, with 6 bases spanning the gap. The CDR3 reads CASSFEGYNEQFF. Here the CDR3 DNA reads TGTGCCAGCAGCTTCGAAGGCTACAATGAGCAGTTCTTC. Based on the CDR3 plus reference TRBV5-5 and TRBJ2-1, the full variable domain is DAGVTQSPTHLIKTRGQQVTLRCSPISGHKSVSWYQQVLGQGPQFIFQYYEKEERGRGNFPDRFSARQFPNYSSELNVNALLLGDSALYLCASSFEGYNEQFFGPGTRLTVL.

The gene calls are TRBV30 and TRBJ1-5, with D perhaps matching TRBD1 (5 bases). The CDR3 loop spans 13 amino acids. CDR1 and CDR2 (germline): GTSNPN, SVGIG (reference sequence). Between the trimmed V and J ends, which lost 2 bases and 2 bases, there was a span of 7 bases. This CDR3 reads CAWSKGGNQPQHF. CDR3 DNA sequence: TGTGCCTGGAGTAAAGGGGGCAATCAGCCCCAGCATTTT.

The chain carries TRBV28 and TRBJ2-7; TRBD1 matches 7 bases. Germline CDR1 MDHEN, CDR2 SYDVKM. Trimming removed 5 bases from V and 9 bases from J; junction bases left unmatched: 10. This CDR3 region has 13 residues. The CDR3 nucleotides read TGTGCCAGCAGTCCAGACAGGGTAGCCGGGCAGTACTTC. Its protein product is CASSPDRVAGQYF.

V usage is TRBV5-1 and J usage is TRBJ1-2; the match to TRBD1 covers 7 bases. The germline V gene encodes CDR1 SGHRS and CDR2 YFSETQ. This CDR3 has 14 amino acids. With V trimmed by 6 bases and J by 2 bases, 7 bases remained unmatched. CDR3 nucleotide sequence: TGCGCCAGCACAGCGACAGGGTTGAACTATGGCTACACCTTC. Its translation is CASTATGLNYGYTF. The full variable domain, its missing parts supplied by reference TRBV5-1 and TRBJ1-2, is KAGVTQTPRYLIKTRGQQVTLSCSPISGHRSVSWYQQTPGQGLQFLFEYFSETQRNKGNFPGRFSGRQFSNSRSEMNVSTLELGDSALYLCASTATGLNYGYTFGSGTRLTVV.

This clone has only one observation. The chain is built from TRBV7-2 and TRBJ2-2; no definite D call. The V end was cut by 4 bases, the J end by 4 bases, with 16 bases between. The CDR3 contains 16 residues. Germline V CDR1 and CDR2: SGHTA, FQGNSA. The DNA for the CDR3 is TGTGCCAGCAGCTCACTCCTTGGTTGGGGCACCGGGGAGCTGTTTTTT. Translated: CASSSLLGWGTGELFF.

This clone was observed a few times. The gene calls are TRBV5-4 and TRBJ2-1, with 8 bases identical to TRBD1. Germline values: CDR1 SGHNT, CDR2 YYREEE (reference sequence). CDR3 length: 14 amino acids. After removal of 0 bases from V and 7 bases from J, the junction contained 3 bases not matched to a gene. DNA of the CDR3: TGTGCCAGCAGCTTGGGACAGGGGCGGAATGAGCAGTTCTTC. It translates to CASSLGQGRNEQFF.

The chain joins TRBV5-5 to TRBJ1-1, with 8 positions matching TRBD1. V shed 2 bases, J shed 0 bases, and the junction held 12 bases outside the gene matches. The CDR3 is 18 amino acids. The germline V gene encodes CDR1 SGHKS and CDR2 YYEKEE (reference sequence). The CDR3 here is CASSLPGRDRQLNTEAFF. CDR3 DNA sequence: TGTGCCAGCAGCTTACCCGGCCGGGACAGGCAATTGAACACTGAAGCTTTCTTT.

The chain has TRBV28 and TRBJ1-5; perhaps TRBD1 as D (6 bases). Trimming took off 10 bases at V and 3 bases at J, with 13 bases between the two ends. Germline CDR1 reads MDHEN; CDR2 reads SYDVKM. This CDR3 comprises 13 residues. The CDR3 DNA follows: TGTGCCACCAGGGGACGGCCCAATCAGCCCCAGCATTTT. This codes for CATRGRPNQPQHF.

V and J are TRBV7-9 and TRBJ1-4; D not resolved. The CDR3 has 16 amino acids. Deletions cut 4 bases from V and 5 bases from J, with 17 bases between. Germline CDR1 reads SEHNR; CDR2 reads FQNEAQ (reference sequence). CDR3 coding DNA: TGTGCCAGCAGCTACCGGACTATCCCGGGAAATGAAAAACTGTTTTTT. This codes for CASSYRTIPGNEKLFF. Looking up the rest from reference TRBV7-9 and TRBJ1-4 gives the full variable domain: DTGVSQNPRHKITKRGQNVTFRCDPISEHNRLYWYRQTLGQGPEFLTYFQNEAQLEKSRLLSDRFSAERPKGSFSTLEIQRTEQGDSAMYLCASSYRTIPGNEKLFFGSGTQLSVL.